This T cell receptor (beta chain) was recorded in a study of blood T cell repertoires in COVID-19. The CDR3 is 14 residues long. Germline CDR1 and CDR2: MNHEY and SMNVEV (reference sequence). Germline trimming cut 6 bases from V and 1 base from J; bases unmatched to any gene: 3. TCRdb keeps only in-frame clones here, not all; method: immunoSEQ multiplex PCR. The sample includes about 180,000 clones, around 87% of them seen just once. This rearrangement joins TRBV27 to TRBJ2-1; 7 bases map to TRBD2. Material: peripheral blood. The source is a man aged 40-49 years with active or convalescent COVID-19. CDR3 DNA: TGTGCCAGCAGGAAGCGGGGATCCTACAATGAGCAGTTCTTC. Its protein is CASRKRGSYNEQFF.